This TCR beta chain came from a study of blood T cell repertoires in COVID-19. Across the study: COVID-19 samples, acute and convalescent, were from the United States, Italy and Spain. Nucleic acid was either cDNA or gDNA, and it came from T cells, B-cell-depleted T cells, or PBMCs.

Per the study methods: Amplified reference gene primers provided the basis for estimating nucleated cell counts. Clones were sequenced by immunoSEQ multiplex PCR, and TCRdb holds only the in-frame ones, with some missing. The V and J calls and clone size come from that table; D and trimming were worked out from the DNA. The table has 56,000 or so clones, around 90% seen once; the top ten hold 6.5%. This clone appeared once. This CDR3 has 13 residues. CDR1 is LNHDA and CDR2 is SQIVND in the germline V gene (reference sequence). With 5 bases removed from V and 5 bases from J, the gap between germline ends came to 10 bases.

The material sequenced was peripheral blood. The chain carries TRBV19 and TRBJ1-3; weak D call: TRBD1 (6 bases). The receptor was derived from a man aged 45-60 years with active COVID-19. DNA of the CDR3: TGTGCCAGTAGTCAGGACAGTCGAAACACCATATATTTT. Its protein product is CASSQDSRNTIYF.